One and the same sample provided the 11 T cell receptor beta chains below, sequenced in a study of OX40 agonist ivuxolimab in advanced cancers. Some clones are missing from TCRdb's copy, which holds only in-frame ones; the method was immunoSEQ multiplex PCR. Of some 11,000 clones in the sample, more than 70% are singletons; the top ten hold less than 35%. The sample here was CD4+ or CD8+ T cells sorted from blood, taken in a trial of the OX40 agonist ivuxolimab. Receptors originate from an adult with an advanced solid tumor such as melanoma, head and neck, liver or kidney cancer.

The J gene is TRBJ2-1, the V gene TRBV2, with 12 bases matching TRBD2. V gave up 4 bases and J gave up 3 bases; unmatched junction bases: 4. Germline V lookup: CDR1 SNHLY, CDR2 FYNNEI. The CDR3 covers 16 residues. Here the CDR3 DNA reads TGTGCCAGCAGTGCTAGCGGGGGGGCCTACTACAATGAGCAGTTCTTC. It codes for CASSASGGAYYNEQFF.

This clone was seen more than once but under ten times. J is TRBJ2-7 and V is TRBV4-3; 9 nucleotides agree with TRBD1. V trimming: 2 bases; J trimming: 3 bases; junction bases outside the gene matches: 5. The germline CDR1 and CDR2 sequences are LGHNA and YSLEER. The CDR3 runs 15 residues. In DNA, the CDR3 is TGCGCCAGCAGCCAATTCCGGGACAGGGACTACGAGCAGTACTTC. As protein: CASSQFRDRDYEQYF.

The chain is built from TRBV7-9 and TRBJ2-2; the match to TRBD1 covers 9 bases. V was pared by 6 bases and J by 6 bases, with 2 bases of the junction left unmatched. Germline assignment: CDR1 SEHNR and CDR2 FQNEAQ (reference sequence). The CDR3 runs 13 residues. In DNA form, the CDR3 reads TGTGCCAGCAGAACAGGGGGCCCCGGGGAGCTGTTTTTT. This gives the protein CASRTGGPGELFF. The variable domain in full, with the rest retrieved from reference TRBV7-9 and TRBJ2-2, is DTGVSQNPRHKITKRGQNVTFRCDPISEHNRLYWYRQTLGQGPEFLTYFQNEAQLEKSRLLSDRFSAERPKGSFSTLEIQRTEQGDSAMYLCASRTGGPGELFFGEGSRLTVL.

The chain combines TRBV6-6 with TRBJ2-1, with a possible D match to TRBD1 (6 bases). The V and J ends lost 0 bases and 3 bases respectively, with 9 bases between them. This CDR3 is 15 amino acids long. Germline V gene lookup returns CDR1 MNHNY and CDR2 SVGAGI (reference sequence). The CDR3 spells CASSYSTGNYNEQFF. DNA for the CDR3: TGTGCCAGCAGTTACTCCACAGGGAACTACAATGAGCAGTTCTTC.

This clone was found a few times. The CDR3 DNA reads TGTGCCAGCAGTTTATTTGCAGGGTCCAATCAGCCCCAGCATTTT. This codes for CASSLFAGSNQPQHF. The chain couples TRBV27 to TRBJ1-5; possibly TRBD1 for D (5 bases). Trimming took 1 base from V and 3 from J, leaving 10 bases between them. The length of the CDR3 is 15 residues. Per the germline V gene, CDR1 is MNHEY and CDR2 is SMNVEV (reference sequence).

J is TRBJ2-7 and V is TRBV28; TRBD1 agrees at 7 bases. J lost 4 bases, V lost 5 bases, and 11 bases had no gene match. The CDR3 sequence is 15 residues long. The V gene's germline CDR1 is MDHEN and CDR2 SYDVKM. The CDR3 nucleotides are TGTGCCAGCAGTCCAACCTTGACAGGGTGGTACGAGCAGTACTTC. This gives the protein CASSPTLTGWYEQYF. The variable domain in full, completed from reference TRBV28 and TRBJ2-7, reads DVKVTQSSRYLVKRTGEKVFLECVQDMDHENMFWYRQDPGLGLRLIYFSYDVKMKEKGDIPEGYSVSREKKERFSLILESASTNQTSMYLCASSPTLTGWYEQYFGPGTRLTVT.

This chain joins TRBV11-1 and TRBJ1-1; D not resolved. The CDR3 runs to 13 residues. Germline CDR1 and CDR2: SGHAT and FQDESV (reference sequence). Between the trimmed V and J ends, which lost 1 base and 0 bases, there was a span of 3 bases. Here the CDR3 DNA reads TGTGCCAGCAGCTTAGTACTGAACACTGAAGCTTTCTTT. Translation gives CASSLVLNTEAFF. Full variable domain (rest looked up from reference TRBV11-1 and TRBJ1-1): EAEVAQSPRYKITEKSQAVAFWCDPISGHATLYWYRQILGQGPELLVQFQDESVVDDSQLPKDRFSAERLKGVDSTLKIQPAELGDSAMYLCASSLVLNTEAFFGQGTRLTVV.

The chain joins TRBV7-9 to TRBJ2-2; TRBD1 matches 7 bases. The CDR3 covers 16 residues. In germline, CDR1 is SEHNR, CDR2 FQNEAQ (reference sequence). Unmatched junction bases numbered 9, after V lost 5 bases and J lost 3 bases. The CDR3 coding sequence is TGTGCCAGCAGCGCAGACAGGGACCAAGACACCGGGGAGCTGTTTTTT. Protein product: CASSADRDQDTGELFF.

The table lists this clone with a count of one. The chain is built from TRBV4-3 and TRBJ2-7; TRBD2 agrees at 7 bases. The V gene end was trimmed by 4 bases and the J gene end by 5 bases; junction bases not matched to a gene: 5. There are 13 residues in the CDR3. CDR1 is LGHNA, CDR2 YSLEER, per germline. CDR3: CASSPGGGDEQYF. The CDR3 bases are TGCGCCAGCAGCCCGGGGGGAGGGGACGAGCAGTACTTC.

The V call is TRBV30, the J call TRBJ2-7, with D perhaps given as TRBD1 or TRBD2 (5 bases each). V was cut by 0 bases and J by 3 bases, with 9 bases left in between. Per germline, CDR1 GTSNPN and CDR2 SVGIG (reference sequence). CDR3 length: 13 amino acids. For the CDR3, the DNA is TGTGCCTGGAGTGTCGGGACCTACTACGAGCAGTACTTC. Translation gives CAWSVGTYYEQYF.

The chain combines TRBV4-1 with TRBJ1-2, with D hard to call. The V gene lost 2 bases and the J gene lost 2 bases, with 9 bases spanning the gap. The CDR3 is 14 amino acids. Germline CDR1 MGHRA, CDR2 YSYEKL. The CDR3 bases are TGCGCCAGCAGCCAAATCCGGGGAAACTATGGCTACACCTTC. It is translated as CASSQIRGNYGYTF.